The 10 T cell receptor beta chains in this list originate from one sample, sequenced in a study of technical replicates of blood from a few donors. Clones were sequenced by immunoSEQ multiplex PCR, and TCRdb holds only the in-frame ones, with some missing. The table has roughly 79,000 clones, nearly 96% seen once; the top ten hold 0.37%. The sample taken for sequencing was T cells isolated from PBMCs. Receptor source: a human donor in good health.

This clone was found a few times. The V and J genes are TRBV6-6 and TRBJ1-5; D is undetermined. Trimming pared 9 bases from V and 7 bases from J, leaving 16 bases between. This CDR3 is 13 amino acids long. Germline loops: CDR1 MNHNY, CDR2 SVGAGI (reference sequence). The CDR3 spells CASSPRGGQPQHF. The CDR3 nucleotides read TGTGCCAGTTCCCCCAGAGGCGGACAGCCCCAGCATTTT.

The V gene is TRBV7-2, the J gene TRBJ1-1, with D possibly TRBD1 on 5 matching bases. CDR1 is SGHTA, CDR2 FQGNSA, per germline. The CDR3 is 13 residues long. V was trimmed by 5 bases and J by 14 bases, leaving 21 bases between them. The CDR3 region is CASSPGRVSLSFF. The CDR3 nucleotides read TGTGCCAGCAGCCCCGGCAGGGTGAGTCTATCCTTCTTT. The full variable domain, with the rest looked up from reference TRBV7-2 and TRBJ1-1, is GAGVSQSPSNKVTEKGKDVELRCDPISGHTALYWYRQSLGQGLEFLIYFQGNSAPDKSGLPSDRFSAERTGGSVSTLTIQRTQQEDSAVYLCASSPGRVSLSFFGQGTRLTVV.

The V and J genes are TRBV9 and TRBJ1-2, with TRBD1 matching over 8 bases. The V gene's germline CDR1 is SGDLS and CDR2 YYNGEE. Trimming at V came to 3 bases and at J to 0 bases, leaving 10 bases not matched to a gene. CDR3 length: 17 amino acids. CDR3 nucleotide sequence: TGTGCCAGCAGCGGTATGGACAGGGAGATTTCTAACTATGGCTACACCTTC. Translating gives CASSGMDREISNYGYTF. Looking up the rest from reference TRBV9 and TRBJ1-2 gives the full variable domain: DSGVTQTPKHLITATGQRVTLRCSPRSGDLSVYWYQQSLDQGLQFLIQYYNGEERAKGNILERFSAQQFPDLHSELNLSSLELGDSALYFCASSGMDREISNYGYTFGSGTRLTVV.

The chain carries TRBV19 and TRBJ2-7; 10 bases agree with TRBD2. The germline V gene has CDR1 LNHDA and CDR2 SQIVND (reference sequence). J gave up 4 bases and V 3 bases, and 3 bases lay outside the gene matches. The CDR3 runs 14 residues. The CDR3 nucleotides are TGTGCCAGTAGTATTACTAGCGGGGTTTACGAGCAGTACTTC. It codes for CASSITSGVYEQYF.

CDR3 loop: CASSLSGHAGANVLTF. DNA for the CDR3: TGTGCCAGCAGCTTGAGTGGGCACGCTGGGGCCAACGTCCTGACTTTC. V and J are TRBV5-6 and TRBJ2-6; D is unclear. The length of the CDR3 is 16 residues. V was pared by 1 base and J by 2 bases, with 10 bases between. CDR1 is SGHDT, CDR2 YYEEEE, per germline. The whole variable domain, remainder taken from reference TRBV5-6 and TRBJ2-6, is DAGVTQSPTHLIKTRGQQVTLRCSPKSGHDTVSWYQQALGQGPQFIFQYYEEEERQRGNFPDRFSGHQFPNYSSELNVNALLLGDSALYLCASSLSGHAGANVLTFGAGSRLTVL.

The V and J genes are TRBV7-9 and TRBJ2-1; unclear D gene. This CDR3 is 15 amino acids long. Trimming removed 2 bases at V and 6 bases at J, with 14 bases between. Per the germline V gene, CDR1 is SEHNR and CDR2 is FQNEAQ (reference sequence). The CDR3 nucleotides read TGTGCCAGCAGCTTACTAGTGTTTGGCCCCAATGAGCAGTTCTTC. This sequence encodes CASSLLVFGPNEQFF.

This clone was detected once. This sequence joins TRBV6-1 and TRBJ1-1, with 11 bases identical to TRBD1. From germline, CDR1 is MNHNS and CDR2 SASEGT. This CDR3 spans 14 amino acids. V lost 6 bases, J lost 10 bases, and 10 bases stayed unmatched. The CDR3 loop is CASSPGTGGPAAFF. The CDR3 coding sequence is TGTGCCAGCAGCCCCGGGACAGGGGGACCGGCAGCTTTCTTT.

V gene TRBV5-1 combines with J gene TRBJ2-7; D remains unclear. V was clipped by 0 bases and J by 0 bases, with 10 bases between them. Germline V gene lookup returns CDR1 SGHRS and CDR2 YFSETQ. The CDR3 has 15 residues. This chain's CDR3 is CASSLGFRISYEQYF. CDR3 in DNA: TGCGCCAGCAGCTTGGGGTTTAGAATCTCCTACGAGCAGTACTTC.

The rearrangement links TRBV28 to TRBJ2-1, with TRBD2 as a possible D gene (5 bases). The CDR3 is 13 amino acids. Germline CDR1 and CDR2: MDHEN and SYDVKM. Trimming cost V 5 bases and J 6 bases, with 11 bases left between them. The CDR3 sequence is CASSVIGINEQFF. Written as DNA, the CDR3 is TGTGCCAGCAGTGTAATCGGGATCAATGAGCAGTTCTTC.

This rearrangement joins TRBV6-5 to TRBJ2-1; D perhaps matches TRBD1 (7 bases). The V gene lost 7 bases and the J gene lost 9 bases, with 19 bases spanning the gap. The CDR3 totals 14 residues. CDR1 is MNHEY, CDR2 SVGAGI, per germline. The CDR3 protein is CASKGRGVYSEQFF. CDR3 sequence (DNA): TGTGCCAGCAAGGGCAGGGGGGTGTATAGTGAGCAGTTCTTC.